These 27 T cell receptor beta chains came from one sample sequenced in a study of T cells in Graves' hyperthyroidism and ophthalmopathy. Authors of the study amplified TCR beta CDR3 regions from RNA transcripts. HTBI primers drove first-round RT-PCR of the TCR CDR3. TCRdb processed the multiplex PCR reads anew with MiXCR; each CDR3 protein has one entry. The data contain a few hundred thousand distinct CDR3 sequences, approximately 25% of them singletons. Sequencing used blood. Receptors originate from a man in his fifties or sixties with Graves' hyperthyroidism.

The J gene is TRBJ2-5, the V gene TRBV27; TRBD2 matches at 14 bases. The germline V gene has CDR1 MNHEY and CDR2 SMNVEV (reference sequence). The CDR3 is 17 residues long. V was clipped by 4 bases and J by 0 bases; unmatched bases: 4. DNA of the CDR3: TGTGCCAGCAGTTCCAGACTAGCGGGAGGGTACCAAGAGACCCAGTACTTC. The encoded protein is CASSSRLAGGYQETQYF.

This clonotype came up a few times. V usage is TRBV10-3 and J usage is TRBJ1-6; D might be TRBD1 (5 bases). The CDR3 is made up of 15 amino acids. CDR1 and CDR2 (germline): ENHRY, SYGVKD. The V and J ends lost 4 bases and 8 bases respectively, with 15 bases between them. The CDR3 DNA sequence: TGTGCCATCAGTGGGTCGGCAGGGAGAGATTCACCCCTCCACTTT. This translates into CAISGSAGRDSPLHF.

This clonotype appeared a few times. CDR3 loop: CASSYSFSGSQETQYF. CDR3 nucleotide sequence: TGTGCCAGCAGTTACTCGTTTAGCGGGAGCCAAGAGACCCAGTACTTC. The chain couples TRBV6-2 or TRBV6-3 to TRBJ2-5, with 9 nucleotides matching TRBD2. Trimming took 0 bases from V and 1 from J; bases not matched to a gene: 3. Germline values: CDR1 MNHEY, CDR2 SVGEGT. This CDR3 contains 16 residues.

This clonotype has just a few counts. The J gene is TRBJ2-3, the V gene TRBV11-2; no definite D call. The ends were cut back, 2 bases at V and 1 base at J, with 7 bases in the middle. Germline V gene sequence: CDR1 SGHAT, CDR2 FQNNGV. The CDR3 sequence is 14 residues long. The CDR3 loop reads CASSLYQGTDTQYF. CDR3 nucleotides: TGTGCCAGCAGCTTATACCAGGGCACAGATACGCAGTATTTT.

This clonotype showed up just a few times. The J gene is TRBJ1-3, the V gene TRBV3-1, with 7 positions matching TRBD1. This CDR3 contains 16 residues. CDR1 and CDR2 from the germline V gene are LGHDT and YNNKEL (reference sequence). The junction had 9 bases not matched to a gene; V was cut back by 3 bases and J by 4 bases. In DNA form, the CDR3 reads TGTGCCAGCAGCCAGGAAGGGGGCACGCGGGGAAACACCATATATTTT. This gives the protein CASSQEGGTRGNTIYF.

This clonotype came up many times. The chain is built from TRBV20-1 and TRBJ2-7; D is possibly TRBD1 (6 bases). This CDR3 has 14 residues. Per germline, CDR1 DFQATT and CDR2 SNEGSKA (reference sequence). The V end lost 3 bases, the J end lost 4 bases, and 16 bases lay between the germline ends. The CDR3 sequence: CSASETGTNYEQYF. In DNA form, the CDR3 reads TGCAGTGCTAGCGAAACCGGGACAAATTACGAGCAGTACTTC.

The chain uses TRBV3-1 and TRBJ2-1; D may be TRBD2 (6 bases). This CDR3 has 17 amino acids. Germline V CDR1 and CDR2: LGHDT, YNNKEL (reference sequence). Between the trimmed V and J ends, which lost 8 bases and 7 bases, there was a span of 27 bases. CDR3 in DNA: TGTGCCAGCTCCTCGCCTATGGCCTATGGGGGGAGGAATGAGCAGTTCTTC. Its translation: CASSSPMAYGGRNEQFF.

The rearrangement uses TRBV7-2 and TRBJ1-3; D unresolved. The germline V gene has CDR1 SGHTA and CDR2 FQGNSA. V was pared by 1 base and J by 7 bases, with 11 bases between. CDR3 length: 14 residues. CDR3 region: CASSLVPSRNTIYF. CDR3 sequence (DNA): TGTGCCAGCAGCTTAGTTCCCAGCCGCAACACCATATATTTT.

This clonotype was seen only a few times. The chain employs TRBV7-9 and TRBJ2-3, with D unclear. The CDR3 loop spans 13 amino acids. V was clipped by 1 base and J by 4 bases, with 6 bases between them. Germline CDR1 reads SEHNR; CDR2 reads FQNEAQ (reference sequence). CDR3 region: CASSLGVADTQYF. CDR3 in DNA: TGTGCCAGCAGCTTAGGAGTGGCAGATACGCAGTATTTT.

This clonotype has a handful of counts. The chain carries TRBV6-1 and TRBJ2-7; the match to TRBD1 covers 7 bases. There are 16 residues in the CDR3. Trimming cost V 6 bases and J 2 bases; bases outside gene matches: 13. Germline CDR1 reads MNHNS; CDR2 reads SASEGT. The CDR3 sequence: CASSKTGASSTYEQYF. For the CDR3, the DNA is TGTGCCAGCAGCAAAACAGGGGCTTCTTCTACCTACGAGCAGTACTTC.

In the case of this clonotype: At one of its ends the junction is not consistent with the germline gene, which may arise from a read error. The chain links TRBV28 to TRBJ2-7; 10 bases map to TRBD2. CDR1 is MDHEN and CDR2 is SYDVKM in the germline V gene. The CDR3 extends over 17 amino acids. CDR3 sequence: CASSSLSSGRPSDEQYF. The CDR3 region has the DNA TGTGCCAGCAGTTCCCTAAGTAGCGGGAGGCCCTCCGACGAGCAGTACTTC.

The CDR3 coding sequence is TGTGCCACCAGTGATTTGAAGGGAGGGCACAATGAGCAGTTCTTC. Residues: CATSDLKGGHNEQFF. The chain employs TRBV24-1 and TRBJ2-1; 7 nucleotides align to TRBD2. Germline CDR1 KGHDR, CDR2 SFDVKD. The ends lost 0 bases at V and 5 bases at J; junction bases unmatched: 3. The CDR3 runs to 15 residues.

This clonotype came up a few times. The chain recombines TRBV5-1 with TRBJ2-7, with TRBD2 matching over 7 bases. CDR1 SGHRS and CDR2 YFSETQ come from the germline V gene. CDR3 length: 13 amino acids. Losses at the gene ends were 4 bases for V and 5 bases for J; bases not matched to a gene: 6. Here the CDR3 DNA reads TGCGCCAGCAGCCGGGGACTATTCGACGAGCAGTACTTC. Protein: CASSRGLFDEQYF.

This clonotype appeared a few times. The chain is built from TRBV10-3 and TRBJ2-3; D call uncertain. The germline V gene has CDR1 ENHRY and CDR2 SYGVKD. This CDR3 spans 12 amino acids. Trimming left V 0 bases short and J 9 bases short, with 7 bases between. For the CDR3, the DNA is TGTGCCATCAGTGAGTCGAAACAGACGCAGTATTTT. It codes for CAISESKQTQYF.

The chain is built from TRBV11-3 and TRBJ2-5; 12 nucleotides match TRBD2. CDR3 size: 15 residues. Germline V gene sequence: CDR1 SGHNT, CDR2 YENEEA. V shed 5 bases, J shed 3 bases, and the junction held 4 bases outside the gene matches. Here the CDR3 reads CASSPRLAGEETQYF. Written as DNA, the CDR3 is TGTGCCAGCAGCCCTAGACTAGCGGGAGAAGAGACCCAGTACTTC.

The genes are TRBV3-1 and TRBJ1-1; a weak D match, TRBD1 (5 bases). This CDR3 contains 15 residues. Germline values: CDR1 LGHDT, CDR2 YNNKEL (reference sequence). V was clipped by 3 bases and J by 0 bases, with 11 bases between them. CDR3 DNA sequence: TGTGCCAGCAGCCACGGGGGACGGCTGAACACTGAAGCTTTCTTT. It is translated as CASSHGGRLNTEAFF.

This clonotype was observed many times. V usage is TRBV5-1 and J usage is TRBJ2-3; D unresolved. Trimming removed 0 bases from V and 0 bases from J, with 5 bases in between. Germline assignment: CDR1 SGHRS and CDR2 YFSETQ. The CDR3 covers 14 residues. CDR3 sequence (DNA): TGCGCCAGCAGCTTGGACAGTAGCACAGATACGCAGTATTTT. It yields the protein CASSLDSSTDTQYF.

This clonotype came up many times. The V gene is TRBV18, the J gene TRBJ2-1; TRBD1 or TRBD2 may be the D gene (5 bases each). V shed 3 bases and J shed 8 bases, with 8 bases lying between them. CDR1 and CDR2 (germline): KGHSH, LQKENI. This CDR3 contains 12 residues. This chain's CDR3 is CASSPGRHEQFF. CDR3 bases: TGTGCCAGCTCACCGGGACGCCATGAGCAGTTCTTC.

This chain connects TRBV30 to TRBJ2-5, with D uncertain. V lost 3 bases and J lost 3, with 5 bases in between. Looked up from germline, CDR1 is GTSNPN and CDR2 is SVGIG (reference sequence). This CDR3 has 11 residues. The CDR3 reads CAWSQKETQYF. CDR3 DNA: TGTGCCTGGAGCCAAAAAGAGACCCAGTACTTC.

V and J are TRBV2 and TRBJ1-6, with D uncertain. The length of the CDR3 is 15 residues. Germline CDR1 SNHLY, CDR2 FYNNEI. Trimming took off 2 bases at V and 5 bases at J, with 10 bases between the two ends. The CDR3 bases are TGTGCCAGCAGTGAAACCCGCGGAAATAATTCACCCCTCCACTTT. It specifies CASSETRGNNSPLHF.

Only a few counts were recorded for this clonotype. This CDR3 is CGSPGGTEAFF. The CDR3, as DNA: TGTGGCAGTCCAGGGGGCACTGAAGCTTTCTTT. J is TRBJ1-1 and V is TRBV2, with TRBD1 matching over 7 bases. CDR3 length equals 11 residues. Per germline, CDR1 SNHLY and CDR2 FYNNEI. Supplemented by reference TRBV2 and TRBJ1-1, the full variable domain reads EPEVTQTPSHQVTQMGQEVILRCVPISNHLYFYWYRQILGQKVEFLVSFYNNEISEKSEIFDDQFSVERPDGSNFTLKIRSTKLEDSAMYFCGSPGGTEAFFGQGTRLTVV.

The chain combines TRBV10-2 with TRBJ1-5, with D hard to call. V dropped 0 bases and J dropped 7 bases, with 7 bases sitting between them. CDR1 and CDR2 (germline): WSHSY, SAAADI. The CDR3 has 13 amino acids. The CDR3 bases are TGCGCCAGCAGTGAGTCGTTAATCCAGCCCCAGCATTTT. Translated: CASSESLIQPQHF.

The chain carries TRBV5-5 and TRBJ1-4, with 7 positions matching TRBD1. The length of the CDR3 is 13 residues. V dropped 4 bases and J dropped 6; count of bases not matched to a gene: 3. CDR1 SGHKS and CDR2 YYEKEE come from the germline V gene (reference sequence). CDR3: CASSMGQHEKLFF. The CDR3 nucleotides are TGTGCCAGCAGCATGGGACAGCATGAAAAACTGTTTTTT.

The V gene is TRBV9, the J gene TRBJ2-3; weak D call: TRBD1 (6 bases). Trimming shortened V by 0 bases and J by 2 bases, and 10 bases separated the two germline ends. CDR1 SGDLS and CDR2 YYNGEE come from the germline V gene. The CDR3 covers 15 residues. The CDR3 DNA reads as TGTGCCAGCAGCGTAGAGGGGGATCCCACAGATACGCAGTATTTT. This translates into CASSVEGDPTDTQYF.

This clonotype was counted between two and nine times. The chain has TRBV3-1 and TRBJ1-1; D may be TRBD1 (6 bases). V gave up 6 bases and J gave up 3 bases, with 17 bases separating them. The CDR3 spans 15 residues. The germline gives CDR1 LGHDT, CDR2 YNNKEL (reference sequence). For the CDR3, the DNA is TGTGCCAGCAGACTTAGAGGAGGGGGGGACACTGAAGCTTTCTTT. Translation: CASRLRGGGDTEAFF.

This clonotype was picked up a small number of times. The chain carries TRBV18 and TRBJ2-7, with D hard to call. V lost 6 bases and J 3 bases, leaving 12 bases between the germline ends. The length of the CDR3 is 13 residues. CDR1 and CDR2 (germline): KGHSH, LQKENI. CDR3 coding DNA: TGTGCCAGCTCGAAAGAGACTGGCTACGAGCAGTACTTC. It yields the protein CASSKETGYEQYF.

A few counts support this clonotype. The CDR3 spells CASGWRTGETQYF. The DNA of the CDR3 is TGTGCCAGTGGTTGGAGGACGGGAGAGACCCAGTACTTC. V usage is TRBV19 and J usage is TRBJ2-5; a weak D match, TRBD2 (5 bases). Germline V gives CDR1 LNHDA, CDR2 SQIVND (reference sequence). V was clipped by 8 bases and J by 4 bases, with 14 bases between them. This CDR3 has 13 amino acids.